A single sample is the source of the 6 T cell receptor beta chains below, sequenced in a study of blood T cell repertoires in COVID-19. Sequencing was performed with immunoSEQ multiplex PCR; in TCRdb, only in-frame clones are kept and a portion is missing. Of over 300,000 clones listed, around 83% are singletons. Input material: peripheral blood. These receptors were obtained from a woman between 45 and 65 years old with acute or convalescent COVID-19.

The chain links TRBV14 to TRBJ1-5; 9 bases fit TRBD1. The CDR3 sequence is 18 residues long. The germline V gene encodes CDR1 SGHDN and CDR2 FVKESK. V was pared by 4 bases and J by 5 bases, with 15 bases of the junction left unmatched. CDR3 DNA sequence: TGTGCCAGCAGCCCAAAGCGCATGGACAGGGGTTCCGATCAGCCCCAGCATTTT. Encoded protein: CASSPKRMDRGSDQPQHF.

The rearrangement joins TRBV10-3 to TRBJ1-5, with 8 bases that match TRBD1. CDR1 is ENHRY, CDR2 SYGVKD, per germline. The CDR3 has 15 residues. The V and J ends lost 6 bases and 3 bases, in that order; junction bases with no gene match: 7. This CDR3 reads CAISPTGAPNQPQHF. For the CDR3, the DNA is TGTGCCATCAGCCCGACAGGGGCCCCCAATCAGCCCCAGCATTTT.

The J gene is TRBJ2-4, the V gene TRBV11-2, with a possible D match to TRBD1 (6 bases). The germline V and J ends were trimmed by 5 bases and 0 bases, with 23 bases remaining between them. CDR3 length: 19 residues. Germline values: CDR1 SGHAT, CDR2 FQNNGV. The CDR3 coding sequence is TGTGCCAGCAGCGCGCGCACAGGGTCGGGATGGGAAGCCAAAAACATTCAGTACTTC. Residues: CASSARTGSGWEAKNIQYF.

The chain links TRBV30 to TRBJ2-3, with a possible D match to TRBD2 (6 bases). Germline V lookup: CDR1 GTSNPN, CDR2 SVGIG (reference sequence). There are 13 residues in the CDR3. V was cut by 2 bases and J by 0 bases, with 6 bases left in between. CDR3 nucleotide sequence: TGTGCCTGGAGTAGCGGGAGCACAGATACGCAGTATTTT. Protein product: CAWSSGSTDTQYF.

The CDR3: CASSSSWGGQGGYTF. CDR3 nucleotides: TGTGCCAGCAGCTCATCTTGGGGGGGCCAGGGAGGCTACACCTTC. J is TRBJ1-2 and V is TRBV7-7; the D gene is possibly TRBD1 (6 bases). V was trimmed by 4 bases and J by 8 bases, leaving 20 bases between them. There are 15 residues in the CDR3. CDR1 is SSHAT and CDR2 is FNYEAQ in the germline V gene (reference sequence).

V and J are TRBV11-2 and TRBJ2-1, with 10 bases lining up with TRBD1. The CDR3 runs 16 residues. Germline loops: CDR1 SGHAT, CDR2 FQNNGV. V shed 5 bases, J shed 7 bases, and the junction held 11 bases outside the gene matches. The CDR3 sequence is CASSERQGAGYNEQFF. The CDR3 nucleotides are TGTGCCAGCAGCGAGCGACAGGGGGCTGGTTATAATGAGCAGTTCTTC.